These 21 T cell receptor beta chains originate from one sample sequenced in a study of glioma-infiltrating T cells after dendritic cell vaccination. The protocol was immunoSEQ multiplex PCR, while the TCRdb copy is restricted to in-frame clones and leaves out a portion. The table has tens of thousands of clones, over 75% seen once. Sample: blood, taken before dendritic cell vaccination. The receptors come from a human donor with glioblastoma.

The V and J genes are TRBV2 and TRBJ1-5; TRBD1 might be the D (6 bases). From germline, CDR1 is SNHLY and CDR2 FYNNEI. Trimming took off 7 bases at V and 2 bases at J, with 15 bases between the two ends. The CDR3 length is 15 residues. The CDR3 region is CASKIGAGGNQPQHF. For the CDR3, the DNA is TGTGCCAGCAAGATCGGGGCAGGGGGCAATCAGCCCCAGCATTTT.

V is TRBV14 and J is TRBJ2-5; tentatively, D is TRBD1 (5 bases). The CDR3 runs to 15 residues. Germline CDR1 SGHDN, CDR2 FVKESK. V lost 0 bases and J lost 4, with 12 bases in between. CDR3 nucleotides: TGTGCCAGCAGCCAAGATCTGGTTAGGGGAGAGACCCAGTACTTC. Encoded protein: CASSQDLVRGETQYF. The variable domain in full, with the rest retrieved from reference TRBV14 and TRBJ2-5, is EAGVTQFPSHSVIEKGQTVTLRCDPISGHDNLYWYRRVMGKEIKFLLHFVKESKQDESGMPNNRFLAERTGGTYSTLKVQPAELEDSGVYFCASSQDLVRGETQYFGPGTRLLVL.

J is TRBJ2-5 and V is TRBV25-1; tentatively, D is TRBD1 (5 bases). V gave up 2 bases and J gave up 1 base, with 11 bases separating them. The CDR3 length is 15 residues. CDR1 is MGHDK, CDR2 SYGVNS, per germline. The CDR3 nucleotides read TGTGCCAGCAGTGAAGGTACTCAGGGCCAAGAGACCCAGTACTTC. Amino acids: CASSEGTQGQETQYF.

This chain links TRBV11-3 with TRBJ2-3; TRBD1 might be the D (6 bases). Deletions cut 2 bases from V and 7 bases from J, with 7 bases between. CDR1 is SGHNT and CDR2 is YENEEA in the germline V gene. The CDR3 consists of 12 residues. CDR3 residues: CASSLRDNTQYF. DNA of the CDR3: TGTGCCAGCAGCTTACGGGACAATACGCAGTATTTT.

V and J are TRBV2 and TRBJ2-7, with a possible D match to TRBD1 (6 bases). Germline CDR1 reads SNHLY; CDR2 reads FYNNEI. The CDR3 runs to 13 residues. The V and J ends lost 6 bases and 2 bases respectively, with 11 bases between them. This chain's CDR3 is CASRLDRPYEQYV. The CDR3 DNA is TGTGCCAGCAGGTTGGACAGACCCTACGAGCAGTACGTC.

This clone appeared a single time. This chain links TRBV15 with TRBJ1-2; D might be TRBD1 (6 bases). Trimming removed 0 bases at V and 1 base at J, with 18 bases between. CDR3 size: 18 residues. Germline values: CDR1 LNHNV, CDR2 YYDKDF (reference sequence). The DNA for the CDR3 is TGTGCCACCAGCAGAGATAGAGCCAGGGAACAGGGTAACTATGGCTACACCTTC. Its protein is CATSRDRAREQGNYGYTF. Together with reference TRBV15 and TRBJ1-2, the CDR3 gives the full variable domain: DAMVIQNPRYQVTQFGKPVTLSCSQTLNHNVMYWYQQKSSQAPKLLFHYYDKDFNNEADTPDNFQSRRPNTSFCFLDIRSPGLGDTAMYLCATSRDRAREQGNYGYTFGSGTRLTVV.

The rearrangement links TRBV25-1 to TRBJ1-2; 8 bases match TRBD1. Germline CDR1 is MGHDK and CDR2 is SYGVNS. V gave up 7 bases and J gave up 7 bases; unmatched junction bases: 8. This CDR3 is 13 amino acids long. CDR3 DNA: TGTGCCAGCAACGGACAGGGAGGATCTGGCTACACCTTC. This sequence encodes CASNGQGGSGYTF.

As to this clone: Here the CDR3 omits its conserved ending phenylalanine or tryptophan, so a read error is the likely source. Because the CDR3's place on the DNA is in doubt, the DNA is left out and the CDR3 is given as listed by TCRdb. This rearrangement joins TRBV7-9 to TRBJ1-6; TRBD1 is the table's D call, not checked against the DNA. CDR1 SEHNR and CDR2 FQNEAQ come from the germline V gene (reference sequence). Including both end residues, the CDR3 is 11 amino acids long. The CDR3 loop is CASSLNSGRST.

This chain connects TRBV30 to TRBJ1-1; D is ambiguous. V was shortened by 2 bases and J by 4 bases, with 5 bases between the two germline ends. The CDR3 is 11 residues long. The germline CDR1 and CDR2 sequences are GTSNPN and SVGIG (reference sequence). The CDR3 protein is CAWSRGTEAFF. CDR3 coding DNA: TGTGCCTGGAGTCGGGGCACTGAAGCTTTCTTT.

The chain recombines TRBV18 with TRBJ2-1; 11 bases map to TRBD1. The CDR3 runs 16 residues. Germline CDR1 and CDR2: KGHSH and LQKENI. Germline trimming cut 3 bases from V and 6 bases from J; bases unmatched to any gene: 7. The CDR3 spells CASSPRTGGSVNEQFF. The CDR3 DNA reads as TGTGCCAGCTCACCTAGGACAGGGGGCTCTGTCAATGAGCAGTTCTTC.

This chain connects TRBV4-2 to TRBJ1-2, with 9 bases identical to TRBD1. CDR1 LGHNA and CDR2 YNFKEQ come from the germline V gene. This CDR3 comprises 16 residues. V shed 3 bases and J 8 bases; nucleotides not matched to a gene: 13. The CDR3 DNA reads TGTGCCAGCAGCCACGTCGAAGGACAGGGGATGGGAGGCTACACCTTC. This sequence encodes CASSHVEGQGMGGYTF.

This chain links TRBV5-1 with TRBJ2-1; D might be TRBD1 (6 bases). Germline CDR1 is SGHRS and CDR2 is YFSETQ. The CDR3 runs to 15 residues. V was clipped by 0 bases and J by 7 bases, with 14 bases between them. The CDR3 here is CASSLVSGVWNEQFF. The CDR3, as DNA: TGCGCCAGCAGCTTGGTGTCAGGGGTGTGGAATGAGCAGTTCTTC.

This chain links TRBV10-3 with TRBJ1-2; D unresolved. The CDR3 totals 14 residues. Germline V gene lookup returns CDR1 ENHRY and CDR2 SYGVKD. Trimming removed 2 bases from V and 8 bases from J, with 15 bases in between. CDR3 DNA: TGTGCCATCAGTGAGCTACTACAGAGCGGAGGCTACACCTTC. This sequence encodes CAISELLQSGGYTF.

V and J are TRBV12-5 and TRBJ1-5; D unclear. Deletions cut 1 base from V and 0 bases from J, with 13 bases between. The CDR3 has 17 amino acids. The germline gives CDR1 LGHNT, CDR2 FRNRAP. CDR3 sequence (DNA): TGTGCTAGTGGTTTGGATCATCAGCGTAATAGCAATCAGCCCCAGCATTTT. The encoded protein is CASGLDHQRNSNQPQHF.

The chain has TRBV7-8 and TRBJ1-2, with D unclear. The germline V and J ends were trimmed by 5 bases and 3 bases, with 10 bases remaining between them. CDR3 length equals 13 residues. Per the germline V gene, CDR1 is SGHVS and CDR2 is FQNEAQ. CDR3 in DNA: TGTGCCAGCAGCCCGTCCGGGGACTATGGCTACACCTTC. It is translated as CASSPSGDYGYTF. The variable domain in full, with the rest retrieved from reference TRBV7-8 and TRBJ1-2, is GAGVSQSPRYKVAKRGQDVALRCDPISGHVSLFWYQQALGQGPEFLTYFQNEAQLDKSGLPSDRFFAERPEGSVSTLKIQRTQQEDSAVYLCASSPSGDYGYTFGSGTRLTVV.

CDR3 nucleotides: TGTGCCAGCAGGAGGCCAGGGGGCGGCTACAATGAGCAGTTCTTC. It translates to CASRRPGGGYNEQFF. The chain recombines TRBV6-4 with TRBJ2-1, with 8 bases fitting TRBD1. CDR1 and CDR2 (germline): MRHNA, SNTAGT. The CDR3 is made up of 15 amino acids. V gave up 6 bases and J gave up 3 bases; unmatched junction bases: 7.

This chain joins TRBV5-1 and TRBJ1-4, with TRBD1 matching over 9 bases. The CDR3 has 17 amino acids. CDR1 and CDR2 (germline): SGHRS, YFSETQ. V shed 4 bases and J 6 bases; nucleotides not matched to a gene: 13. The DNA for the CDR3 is TGCGCCAGCAGCCAACAGGGGGCTAGAGGACGAGATGAAAAACTGTTTTTT. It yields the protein CASSQQGARGRDEKLFF.

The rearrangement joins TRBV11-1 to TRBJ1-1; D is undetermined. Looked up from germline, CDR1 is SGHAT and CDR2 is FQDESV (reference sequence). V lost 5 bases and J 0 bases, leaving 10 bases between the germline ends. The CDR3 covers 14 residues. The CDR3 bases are TGTGCCAGCAGCAAGCACCGGGTGAACACTGAAGCTTTCTTT. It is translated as CASSKHRVNTEAFF.

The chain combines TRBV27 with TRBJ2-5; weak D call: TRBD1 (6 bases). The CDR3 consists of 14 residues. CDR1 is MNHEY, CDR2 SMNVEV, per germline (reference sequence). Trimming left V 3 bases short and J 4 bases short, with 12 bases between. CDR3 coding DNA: TGTGCCAGCAGTTTGGGGACATTTGGAGAGACCCAGTACTTC. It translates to CASSLGTFGETQYF.

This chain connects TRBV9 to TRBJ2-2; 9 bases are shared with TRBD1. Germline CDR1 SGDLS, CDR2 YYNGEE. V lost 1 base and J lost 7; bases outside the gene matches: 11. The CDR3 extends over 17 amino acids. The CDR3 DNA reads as TGTGCCAGCAGCGTATCTAAGGGGACAGGGATCATCGGGGAGCTGTTTTTT. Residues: CASSVSKGTGIIGELFF.

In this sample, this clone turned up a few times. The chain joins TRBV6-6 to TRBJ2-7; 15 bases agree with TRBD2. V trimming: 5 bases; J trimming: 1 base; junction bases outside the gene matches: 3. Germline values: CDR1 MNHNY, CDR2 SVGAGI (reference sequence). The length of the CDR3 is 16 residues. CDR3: CASSPGLAGGSYEQYV. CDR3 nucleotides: TGTGCCAGCAGTCCAGGACTAGCGGGAGGGTCCTACGAGCAGTACGTC.